These T cell receptor beta chains were read from a single sample in a study of blood T cell repertoires in COVID-19. Assay used: immunoSEQ multiplex PCR; TCRdb lists only in-frame clones, some missing. The table records around 210,000 clones, over 60% of them present only once. Sample: peripheral blood. The origin of the receptors is a woman between 65 and 79 years old with acute or convalescent COVID-19. Each CDR3 is given with its conserved first and last residue. A D gene is named only where the DNA matches it firmly. For some rows the clone size is stated as once, few or many, or as a class when expanded; others skip it.

few	-	TRBJ2-3	TRBV5-1	13	CASRIREADTQYF	TGCGCCAGCAGGATCAGGGAGGCAGATACGCAGTATTTT
once	-	TRBJ2-1	TRBV29-1	15	CSVEILDSRYNEQFF	TGCAGCGTTGAGATTCTGGACTCCCGTTACAATGAGCAGTTCTTC
-	-	TRBJ2-2	TRBV18	13	CASSYTHTGELFF	TGTGCCAGCTCATACACCCACACCGGGGAGCTGTTTTTT
-	TRBD1	TRBJ1-5	TRBV7-2	14	CASSPGQGWQPQHF	TGTGCCAGCAGCCCCGGACAGGGCTGGCAGCCCCAGCATTTT
-	-	TRBJ2-7	TRBV7-2	15	CASSYKGDGPYEQYF	TGTGCCAGCAGCTACAAGGGGGACGGACCCTACGAGCAGTACTTC
-	-	TRBJ2-7	TRBV6-5	15	CASSLRSGHLYEQYF	TGTGCCAGCAGTTTAAGATCGGGACACCTCTACGAGCAGTACTTC
-	-	TRBJ1-6	TRBV3-1/TRBV3-2	14	CASSQSGGYSPLHF	TGTGCCAGCAGCCAATCGGGGGGGTATTCACCCCTCCACTTT
-	TRBD2	TRBJ2-7	TRBV7-2	12	CASSGGVRGQYF	TGTGCCAGCAGCGGGGGGGTACGTGGGCAGTACTTC
-	-	TRBJ2-2	TRBV27	17	CASSRIGETGRTGELFF	TGTGCCAGCAGTCGGATCGGTGAGACAGGGAGGACCGGGGAGCTGTTTTTT
-	TRBD1	TRBJ1-4	TRBV10-3	14	CAIRSDREGEKLFF	TGTGCCATCAGGTCCGACAGGGAAGGAGAAAAACTGTTTTTT
-	-	TRBJ2-7	TRBV6-6	14	CASTYGTGAYEQYF	TGTGCCAGCACCTATGGGACGGGAGCCTACGAGCAGTACTTC
-	-	TRBJ2-1	TRBV5-1	12	CASSNIYNEQFF	TGCGCCAGCAGTAATATCTACAATGAGCAGTTCTTC
-	-	TRBJ2-7	TRBV28	14	CASSTGRASYEQYF	TGTGCCAGCAGTACAGGGCGTGCGTCCTACGAGCAGTACTTC
-	TRBD1	TRBJ2-5	TRBV6-5	15	CASSYPGQGEETQYF	TGTGCCAGCAGTTACCCGGGACAGGGCGAAGAGACCCAGTACTTC
-	-	TRBJ2-7	TRBV28	14	CASSPPRGSYEQYF	TGTGCCAGCAGTCCCCCTAGGGGCTCCTACGAGCAGTACTTC
once	TRBD2	TRBJ2-1	TRBV13	14	CASSQAGGPVEQFF	TGTGCCAGCAGCCAAGCGGGAGGGCCGGTTGAGCAGTTCTTC
-	-	TRBJ1-1	TRBV5-4	13	CASSSVTNTEAFF	TGTGCCAGCAGCTCAGTAACGAACACTGAAGCTTTCTTT
-	TRBD1	TRBJ1-6	TRBV2	14	CASSEDRGDSPLHF	TGTGCCAGCAGTGAGGACAGGGGGGATTCACCCCTCCACTTT
-	-	TRBJ1-1	TRBV14	14	CASSQVRGIPEAFF	TGTGCCAGCAGCCAAGTTAGGGGCATACCTGAAGCTTTCTTT
few	TRBD2	TRBJ2-7	TRBV25-1	13	CASTRLAGYEQYF	TGTGCCAGCACGAGACTAGCGGGCTACGAGCAGTACTTC
-	-	TRBJ2-3	TRBV5-1	15	CASSAGTGLLGTQYF	TGCGCCAGCAGCGCCGGGACTGGCCTGTTGGGTACGCAGTATTTT
-	TRBD2	TRBJ2-2	TRBV18	15	CASSLGTSATGELFF	TGTGCCAGCTCACTCGGGACTAGCGCCACCGGGGAGCTGTTTTTT
-	-	TRBJ2-7	TRBV28	14	CASITSGNTYEQYF	TGTGCCAGCATTACAAGCGGTAATACCTACGAGCAGTACTTC
-	TRBD1	TRBJ2-7	TRBV7-9	15	CASSPGTGKHYEQYF	TGTGCCAGCAGCCCCGGGACAGGGAAACATTACGAGCAGTACTTC
-	-	TRBJ2-2	TRBV27	12	CASSFTYGELFF	TGTGCCAGCAGTTTCACATACGGGGAGCTGTTTTTT
-	-	TRBJ1-5	TRBV3-1/TRBV3-2	13	CASSRSGDQPQHF	TGTGCCAGCAGCCGATCGGGAGATCAGCCCCAGCATTTT
once	TRBD2	TRBJ2-3	TRBV6-1	17	CASSGTTSGFLTDTQYF	TGTGCCAGCAGTGGAACGACTAGCGGGTTCCTCACAGATACGCAGTATTTT
-	TRBD1	TRBJ1-2	TRBV6-5	15	CASRDPGQGVYGYTF	TGTGCCAGCAGAGACCCCGGACAGGGGGTCTATGGCTACACCTTC
many	-	TRBJ2-7	TRBV28	13	CASTRGKSYEQYF	TGTGCCAGCACCAGGGGAAAATCCTACGAGCAGTACTTC
-	TRBD1	TRBJ2-1	TRBV5-1	14	CASSPGQGYNEQFF	TGCGCCAGCAGCCCTGGACAGGGATACAATGAGCAGTTCTTC
-	TRBD2	TRBJ2-5	TRBV5-8	12	CASSFAGGFQYF	TGTGCCAGCAGCTTCGCGGGGGGTTTCCAGTACTTC
-	TRBD1	TRBJ1-2	TRBV28	15	CASSSTTGDLGGYTF	TGTGCCAGCAGTTCCACTACAGGGGACTTAGGTGGCTACACCTTC
-	-	TRBJ1-5	TRBV19	14	CASKQGGGNQPQHF	TGTGCCAGTAAACAGGGTGGAGGCAATCAGCCCCAGCATTTT
-	-	TRBJ1-4	TRBV28	15	CASTSGSPGIEKLFF	TGTGCCAGCACCTCAGGATCCCCCGGAATAGAAAAACTGTTTTTT
-	-	TRBJ2-1	TRBV3-1/TRBV3-2	16	CASSPPSPQAYNEQFF	TGTGCCAGCAGCCCCCCCAGTCCCCAGGCCTACAATGAGCAGTTCTTC
-	TRBD1	TRBJ2-7	TRBV19	15	CASSLAGTGTYEQYF	TGTGCCAGTAGTCTCGCTGGGACAGGGACCTACGAGCAGTACTTC
-	-	TRBJ2-1	TRBV19	13	CASSGTIYNEQFF	TGTGCCAGTAGCGGGACAATCTACAATGAGCAGTTCTTC
-	-	TRBJ1-5	TRBV27	13	CASSLTGNQPQHF	TGTGCCAGCAGTTTAACAGGGAATCAGCCCCAGCATTTT
-	TRBD1	TRBJ1-4	TRBV5-4	15	CASSDTGAGNEKLFF	TGTGCCAGCAGCGACACAGGGGCCGGGAATGAAAAACTGTTTTTT
few	-	TRBJ2-2	TRBV5-1	15	CASSPGGVGTGELFF	TGCGCCAGCAGCCCTGGGGGCGTTGGCACCGGGGAGCTGTTTTTT
-	-	TRBJ2-1	TRBV2	13	CASRGLPNNEQFF	TGTGCCAGCAGGGGACTTCCAAACAATGAGCAGTTCTTC
-	-	TRBJ2-3	TRBV13	16	CASSSSGAASTDTQYF	TGTGCCAGCAGCTCCTCAGGTGCAGCTAGCACAGATACGCAGTATTTT
-	TRBD1	TRBJ2-4	TRBV28	11	CATGTENIQYF	TGTGCCACCGGGACAGAAAACATTCAGTACTTC
-	TRBD2	TRBJ2-2	TRBV19	14	CASISGRRTGELFF	TGTGCCAGTATCAGCGGGAGGCGCACCGGGGAGCTGTTTTTT
-	TRBD2	TRBJ2-3	TRBV24-1	18	CATSDYRTSGRGTDTQYF	TGTGCCACCAGTGATTACAGGACTAGCGGGAGGGGTACAGATACGCAGTATTTT
once	TRBD2	TRBJ2-5	TRBV6-2/TRBV6-3	14	CASSKGTTFGTQYF	TGTGCCAGCAGCAAGGGGACTACTTTTGGGACCCAGTACTTC
-	TRBD2	TRBJ2-1	TRBV5-1	15	CASSLVGLAGEKQFF	TGCGCCAGCAGCTTGGTGGGACTAGCGGGAGAAAAGCAGTTCTTC
-	-	TRBJ2-1	TRBV7-2	15	CASSASGGIYNEQFF	TGTGCCAGCAGCGCCTCCGGGGGAATATACAATGAGCAGTTCTTC
-	TRBD1	TRBJ2-2	TRBV7-2	15	CASSFGTGGTGELFF	TGTGCCAGCAGCTTTGGGACAGGGGGCACCGGGGAGCTGTTTTTT
-	-	TRBJ2-5	TRBV9	17	CASSPRRTGTDKETQYF	TGTGCCAGCAGCCCAAGGAGGACCGGGACTGACAAAGAGACCCAGTACTTC
-	TRBD2	TRBJ2-7	TRBV24-1	16	CATSDSGTSGTYEQYF	TGTGCCACCAGTGATTCCGGGACTAGCGGAACCTACGAGCAGTACTTC
-	TRBD2	TRBJ2-7	TRBV28	17	CASSLGGLAGASYEQYF	TGTGCCAGCAGTTTAGGAGGACTAGCGGGAGCCTCCTACGAGCAGTACTTC
-	TRBD1	TRBJ2-7	TRBV27	14	CASSRGQGSYEQYF	TGTGCCAGCAGCCGAGGACAGGGTTCCTACGAGCAGTACTTC
-	TRBD1	TRBJ1-3	TRBV2	15	CASSGDRGRGNTIYF	TGTGCCAGCAGTGGTGACAGGGGGCGCGGAAACACCATATATTTT
-	TRBD1	TRBJ2-1	TRBV4-2	17	CASSITSGTGGDNEQFF	TGTGCCAGCAGCATCACCTCCGGGACAGGCGGGGACAATGAGCAGTTCTTC
-	-	TRBJ1-5	TRBV19	13	CASSNRVSQPQHF	TGTGCCAGTAGCAACAGGGTTAGTCAGCCCCAGCATTTT
-	-	TRBJ1-2	TRBV6-5	15	CASNPTRSPNYGYTF	TGTGCCAGCAACCCCACCCGCAGTCCTAACTATGGCTACACCTTC
-	-	TRBJ1-1	TRBV6-5	13	CASTHASSGEAFF	TGTGCCAGCACCCACGCCTCGTCGGGTGAAGCTTTCTTT
-	TRBD2	TRBJ2-1	TRBV7-9	15	CASSFTSGRGEEQFF	TGTGCCAGCAGCTTCACTAGCGGGAGAGGAGAAGAGCAGTTCTTC